The rows below give T cell receptor beta chains drawn from one sample of a study of CD8 T cells in Susac syndrome. TCRdb re-derived calls from the immunoSEQ multiplex PCR reads in MiXCR, one entry per CDR3 protein. The sample includes about 240,000 distinct CDR3 sequences, about 96% seen only once; the top ten take approximately 0.1%. The source material was CD4+ T cells from PBMCs. The receptors derive from a human donor with Susac syndrome. Each CDR3 is given with its conserved first and last residue. A D gene is named only where the DNA matches it firmly. For some rows the clone size is stated as once, few or many, or as a class when expanded; others skip it.

d_call	clone_size	v_call	j_call	cdr3_length	cdr3_aa	cdr3_nt
-	-	TRBV5-1	TRBJ2-5	13	CASSSGLQETQYF	TGCGCCAGCAGCTCGGGGCTCCAAGAGACCCAGTACTTC
-	once	TRBV13	TRBJ1-2	15	CASSSNRDGDYGYTF	TGTGCCAGCAGCTCTAATAGGGACGGGGACTATGGCTACACCTTC
-	-	TRBV9	TRBJ1-1	13	CASSVEGWTEAFF	TGTGCCAGCAGCGTAGAAGGGTGGACTGAAGCTTTCTTT
-	once	TRBV19	TRBJ1-1	13	CASIEVEGTEAFF	TGTGCCAGTATTGAAGTAGAGGGGACTGAAGCTTTCTTT
-	-	TRBV24-1	TRBJ2-7	12	CATSDSGDEQYF	TGTGCCACCAGTGATTCAGGGGACGAGCAGTACTTC
TRBD1	-	TRBV25-1	TRBJ2-1	15	CASSPWDRPYNEQFF	TGTGCCAGCAGCCCTTGGGACAGGCCTTACAATGAGCAGTTCTTC
-	-	TRBV24-1	TRBJ1-1	14	CATSDSAVNTEAFF	TGTGCCACCAGTGATTCTGCGGTGAACACTGAAGCTTTCTTT
-	-	TRBV14	TRBJ2-1	11	CASSQHNEQFF	TGTGCCAGCAGCCAGCACAATGAGCAGTTCTTC
-	-	TRBV25-1	TRBJ2-3	12	CASASQTDTQYF	TGTGCCAGCGCTAGTCAAACAGATACGCAGTATTTT
-	-	TRBV29-1	TRBJ2-3	12	CSVEGPADTQYF	TGCAGCGTTGAGGGACCAGCGGATACGCAGTATTTT
-	-	TRBV20-1	TRBJ1-5	16	CSARDRKGKEDQPQHF	TGCAGTGCTAGAGATCGGAAGGGGAAGGAGGATCAGCCCCAGCATTTT
-	-	TRBV5-1	TRBJ2-7	15	CASSLDGYTESEQYF	TGCGCCAGCAGCTTGGACGGGTACACCGAATCCGAGCAGTACTTC
TRBD1	-	TRBV20-1	TRBJ1-4	14	CSASDGQGGEKLFF	TGCAGTGCTAGCGACGGACAGGGGGGTGAAAAACTGTTTTTT
-	-	TRBV18	TRBJ2-5	17	CASSPRVAGEVFETQYF	TGTGCCAGCTCACCACGCGTCGCAGGGGAGGTTTTCGAGACCCAGTACTTC
TRBD2	once	TRBV20-1	TRBJ2-3	14	CSAWTSGYTDTQYF	TGCAGTGCCTGGACTAGCGGGTACACAGATACGCAGTATTTT
-	once	TRBV18	TRBJ2-1	15	CASSLSQFTYNEQFF	TGTGCCAGCTCCCTATCCCAATTTACCTACAATGAGCAGTTCTTC
TRBD2	-	TRBV6-6	TRBJ2-7	15	CASSYRAGGNYEQYF	TGTGCCAGCAGTTACCGGGCGGGAGGAAACTACGAGCAGTACTTC
TRBD2	-	TRBV20-1	TRBJ2-1	14	CSAKSGTDGDEQFF	TGCAGTGCAAAGAGCGGGACCGACGGAGATGAGCAGTTCTTC
-	-	TRBV30	TRBJ1-1	10	CATGNTEVFF	TGTGCCACGGGGAACACTGAAGTTTTCTTT
TRBD2	-	TRBV20-1	TRBJ2-1	15	CSADGLAGDYNEQFF	TGCAGTGCTGACGGACTAGCGGGGGACTACAATGAGCAGTTCTTC
-	-	TRBV24-1	TRBJ2-7	14	CATSEGGTIYEQYF	TGTGCCACCAGTGAAGGCGGAACGATCTACGAGCAGTACTTC
-	-	TRBV6-1	TRBJ2-3	15	CASRGVTGAADTQYF	TGTGCCAGCAGGGGGGTGACGGGAGCGGCAGATACGCAGTATTTT
-	-	TRBV29-1	TRBJ1-1	14	CSVDRHRAHTEAFF	TGCAGCGTTGATAGGCACAGGGCCCACACTGAAGCTTTCTTT
-	-	TRBV20-1	TRBJ2-2	14	CSASPQGRTGELFF	TGCAGTGCTAGTCCACAGGGACGCACCGGGGAGCTGTTTTTT
-	-	TRBV3-1	TRBJ2-3	15	CASSQTLTSTDTQYF	TGTGCCAGCAGCCAGACATTAACGTCCACAGATACGCAGTATTTT
TRBD1	-	TRBV7-7	TRBJ1-1	17	CASSPLRRQGLITEAFF	TGTGCTAGCAGCCCCCTAAGACGACAGGGGTTGATCACTGAAGCTTTCTTT
-	-	TRBV6-4	TRBJ2-5	13	CASSLSEQETQYF	TGTGCCAGCAGTTTATCGGAGCAAGAGACCCAGTACTTC
-	once	TRBV9	TRBJ1-1	13	CASSVTPSAEAFF	TGTGCCAGCAGCGTAACTCCCTCGGCTGAAGCTTTCTTT
TRBD1	once	TRBV30	TRBJ2-1	18	CAWSVTRPGQGLYNEQFF	TGTGCCTGGAGTGTGACACGCCCGGGACAGGGTCTCTACAATGAGCAGTTCTTC
-	-	TRBV20-1	TRBJ1-2	13	CSAPPTGRYGYTF	TGCAGTGCCCCCCCAACAGGGAGGTATGGCTACACCTTC
TRBD2	once	TRBV6-1	TRBJ2-7	17	CASSRPVAGGQSYEQYF	TGTGCCAGCAGTCGACCCGTAGCGGGAGGGCAATCCTACGAGCAGTACTTC
-	once	TRBV12-3/TRBV12-4	TRBJ2-6	14	CASSAHSGANVLTF	TGTGCCAGCAGTGCGCACTCTGGGGCCAACGTCCTGACTTTC
-	-	TRBV4-2	TRBJ2-5	15	CASSPDPSAQETQYF	TGTGCCAGCAGCCCGGATCCTAGCGCACAAGAGACCCAGTACTTC
TRBD1	-	TRBV6-6	TRBJ1-2	14	CASSYSVQGDGYTF	TGTGCCAGCAGTTACTCGGTACAGGGGGATGGCTACACCTTC
-	-	TRBV6-2/TRBV6-3	TRBJ2-1	11	CASRGWNEQFF	TGTGCCAGCAGGGGTTGGAATGAGCAGTTCTTC
TRBD2	-	TRBV15	TRBJ2-1	14	CATQSGSSYNEQFF	TGTGCCACCCAAAGCGGGAGCTCCTACAATGAGCAGTTCTTC
-	few	TRBV30	TRBJ2-5	11	CAWSVRETQYF	TGTGCCTGGAGTGTACGGGAGACCCAGTACTTC
-	-	TRBV21-1	TRBJ1-5	13	CASSQTGDQPQHF	TGTGCCAGCAGTCAAACGGGGGATCAGCCCCAGCATTTT
-	-	TRBV27	TRBJ2-4	17	CASSLKTSGWTKNIQYF	TGTGCCAGCAGTCTAAAAACTAGTGGTTGGACCAAAAACATTCAGTACTTC
-	-	TRBV24-1	TRBJ1-1	14	CATSRTGPNTEAFF	TGTGCCACCAGTCGCACGGGACCGAACACTGAAGCTTTCTTT
-	-	TRBV6-6	TRBJ2-5	13	CASTAHEGETQYF	TGTGCCAGCACCGCGCACGAGGGAGAGACCCAGTACTTC
TRBD2	-	TRBV5-4	TRBJ2-7	18	CASSLAGLARTPSGEQYF	TGTGCCAGCAGCTTGGCGGGACTAGCGAGAACTCCCTCGGGTGAGCAGTACTTC
-	-	TRBV18	TRBJ2-5	14	CASSPRQTQETQYF	TGTGCCAGCTCACCGAGACAGACCCAAGAGACCCAGTACTTC
-	-	TRBV29-1	TRBJ2-5	13	CSVGLGSQETQYF	TGCAGCGTCGGTCTGGGGTCCCAAGAGACCCAGTACTTC
TRBD1	-	TRBV5-1	TRBJ1-5	19	CASSLGERDRSSSNQPQHF	TGCGCCAGCAGCTTGGGGGAGCGGGACAGGAGTAGCAGCAATCAGCCCCAGCATTTT